These T cell receptor beta chains were read from a single sample in a study of CDR3 diversity in severe acne. TCRdb re-called the PCR reads with MiXCR, one entry per CDR3 protein. The repertoire holds 85,000 to 120,000 distinct CDR3 sequences, with about half as singletons. Sequenced: blood. These receptors all come from a male donor with acne. The CDR3 runs from the conserved cysteine through the conserved F or W. The order of the fields is CDR3 protein, V gene.

CASSYSLTSGFKDTQYF	TRBV6-2/TRBV6-3
CASSPGTFHNEQFF	TRBV14
CASSHRLVSNTGELFF	TRBV10-1
CASSSPRQGSNQPQHF	TRBV6-6
CASSLEKETQYF	TRBV7-9
CASSQDVGQPQHF	TRBV4-2
CSARTGGNYGYTF	TRBV29-1
CASSWDPQLGNQPQHF	TRBV7-9
CATQGDRGTEAFF	TRBV10-2
CDSSAPSGRATDTQYF	TRBV10-2
CATSPGQDYEQYF	TRBV24-1
CASSPGRWSGANVLTF	TRBV27
CASIGQLAKNIQYF	TRBV6-1
CASSMEGMDGSTSYEQYF	TRBV19
CASTPRDIAYEQYF	TRBV28
CAWEGGAGANVLTF	TRBV30
CASSPAPGQGQETQYF	TRBV7-9
CATSDPDGSVQETQYF	TRBV2
CASSDHLKAGVGTQYF	TRBV25-1
CATSDLAETQYFGPGTRELFF	TRBV24-1
CASRLTGGSGNTIYF	TRBV27
CASSADRGGNTEAFF	TRBV11-2
CASRLWAGNSPLHF	TRBV27
CSVSGTSLPTGELFF	TRBV29-1
CASRKDRAGTGELFF	TRBV19
CASSAGTGVARVNSPLHF	TRBV9
CSAGGPQPQHF	TRBV20-1
CASSWGQGYGYTF	TRBV7-9
CASSPSGAGDNSPLHF	TRBV9
CASSLEGNPFEQYF	TRBV7-6
CSARGQGVSTWYQETQYF	TRBV20-1
CSALGTASGETQYF	TRBV20-1